These 15 T cell receptor beta chains were all obtained from the same sample, sequenced in a study of shared clonotypes between healthy human individuals. As defined, naive CD8 cells were CD45RO-negative and positively selected for CCR7, with terminally differentiated effector memory CD45RA+ cells excluded. Some clones are missing from TCRdb's copy, which holds only in-frame ones; the method was immunoSEQ multiplex PCR. The sample lists 1.5 million to 2.5 million clones, just under 95% occurring once. The material sequenced was naive CD8+ T cells sorted from blood. These TCRs come from a man between 18 and 29 years old in good health.

This chain uses TRBV4-1 with TRBJ1-5; no reliable D call. The CDR3 has 13 amino acids. V lost 4 bases to trimming and J lost 1 base, with 5 bases between them. Germline values: CDR1 MGHRA, CDR2 YSYEKL. The CDR3 region is CASSLRSNQPQHF. For the CDR3, the DNA is TGCGCCAGCAGCCTCAGAAGCAATCAGCCCCAGCATTTT.

This clone is a singleton in its sample. CDR3 residues: CASYPNEQFF. The CDR3, as DNA: TGTGCCAGCTATCCCAATGAGCAGTTCTTC. The chain recombines TRBV7-9 with TRBJ2-1; D unclear. Per germline, CDR1 SEHNR and CDR2 FQNEAQ (reference sequence). This CDR3 region has 10 residues. V dropped 8 bases and J dropped 6 bases, with 5 bases sitting between them.

In its sample, this clone was seen once. The chain links TRBV7-6 to TRBJ2-7; 11 bases line up with TRBD2. V dropped 4 bases and J dropped 5; count of bases not matched to a gene: 7. This CDR3 region has 15 residues. In germline, CDR1 is SGHVS, CDR2 FNYEAQ. The CDR3 is CASSSLAGGPDEQYF. CDR3 in DNA: TGTGCCAGCAGCTCCTTAGCGGGAGGGCCTGACGAGCAGTACTTC.

The chain recombines TRBV4-3 with TRBJ2-1; 10 bases agree with TRBD1. Germline V gives CDR1 LGHNA, CDR2 YSLEER. The V and J ends lost 4 bases and 9 bases, in that order; junction bases with no gene match: 9. The CDR3 is 15 amino acids. CDR3 in DNA: TGCGCCAGCAGCCCTAGAGACAGGGGGCATGGTGAGCAGTTCTTC. This gives the protein CASSPRDRGHGEQFF.

The chain has TRBV30 and TRBJ2-6, with TRBD2 matching over 8 bases. V lost 5 bases and J lost 4; bases outside the gene matches: 4. CDR3 size: 14 residues. CDR1 and CDR2 (germline): GTSNPN, SVGIG (reference sequence). The CDR3 protein is CAWEAGAGANVLTF. The DNA of the CDR3 is TGTGCCTGGGAAGCGGGAGCAGGGGCCAACGTCCTGACTTTC.

Written as DNA, the CDR3 is TGTGCCACCAGCAGAGGGGGCGAGACAGGGGGCCACAATGAGCAGTTCTTC. Protein: CATSRGGETGGHNEQFF. V is TRBV15 and J is TRBJ2-1; TRBD1 aligns across 10 bases. This CDR3 is built from 17 residues. Germline trimming cut 1 base from V and 5 bases from J; bases unmatched to any gene: 8. The germline V gene encodes CDR1 LNHNV and CDR2 YYDKDF (reference sequence).

The rearrangement uses TRBV30 and TRBJ1-4, with D hard to call. Trimming left V 4 bases short and J 1 base short, with 4 bases between. This CDR3 contains 12 residues. Germline values: CDR1 GTSNPN, CDR2 SVGIG (reference sequence). CDR3 amino acids: CAWKGTNEKLFF. In nucleotides, the CDR3 is TGTGCCTGGAAAGGAACTAATGAAAAACTGTTTTTT.

V usage is TRBV10-2 and J usage is TRBJ2-5, with TRBD1 identical over 8 bases. Germline V lookup: CDR1 WSHSY, CDR2 SAAADI. The CDR3 is 14 amino acids. V gave up 1 base and J gave up 5 bases; unmatched junction bases: 3. This CDR3 reads CASSEFRGLETQYF. DNA of the CDR3: TGCGCCAGCAGTGAGTTCAGGGGGCTGGAGACCCAGTACTTC.

This chain uses TRBV13 with TRBJ2-7, with TRBD2 identical over 11 bases. J was trimmed by 7 bases and V by 3 bases; bases with no gene match: 5. This CDR3 comprises 14 residues. Germline loops: CDR1 PRHDT, CDR2 FYEKMQ (reference sequence). The CDR3 is CASSFALAGDEQYF. The CDR3 region has the DNA TGTGCCAGCAGCTTTGCACTAGCGGGAGATGAGCAGTACTTC.

This clone appeared once. The V and J genes are TRBV28 and TRBJ2-3; D is perhaps TRBD1 or TRBD2 (7 bases each). The CDR3 contains 14 residues. V gave up 5 bases and J gave up 5 bases, with 14 bases separating them. CDR1 MDHEN and CDR2 SYDVKM come from the germline V gene. The CDR3 nucleotides read TGTGCCAGCAGTGCAGGGGGGGAGGGAGATACGCAGTATTTT. It specifies CASSAGGEGDTQYF. The full variable domain, rest sourced from reference TRBV28 and TRBJ2-3, is DVKVTQSSRYLVKRTGEKVFLECVQDMDHENMFWYRQDPGLGLRLIYFSYDVKMKEKGDIPEGYSVSREKKERFSLILESASTNQTSMYLCASSAGGEGDTQYFGPGTRLTVL.

This clone was seen a single time. The CDR3 bases are TGTGCCAGCCAGCAGGATGAGACCCAGTACTTC. This sequence encodes CASQQDETQYF. V is TRBV6-5 and J is TRBJ2-5; D not resolved. V was shortened by 8 bases and J by 5 bases, with 9 bases between the two germline ends. Germline-derived CDR1 and CDR2 are MNHEY and SVGAGI. The CDR3 contains 11 residues.

This clone was seen once. The chain is built from TRBV11-2 and TRBJ2-3, with 10 positions matching TRBD2. CDR3 length: 17 amino acids. After removal of 6 bases from V and 1 base from J, the junction contained 10 bases not matched to a gene. The germline CDR1 and CDR2 sequences are SGHAT and FQNNGV. The CDR3, as DNA: TGTGCCAGCAGTCTAGCGGGAGCGTCGTCGGGCACAGATACGCAGTATTTT. Amino acids: CASSLAGASSGTDTQYF.

The gene calls are TRBV19 and TRBJ2-1; no definite D call. Germline CDR1 LNHDA, CDR2 SQIVND (reference sequence). CDR3 length equals 15 residues. The V gene lost 3 bases and the J gene lost 0 bases, with 9 bases spanning the gap. CDR3 in amino acids: CASSIDLGSYNEQFF. The CDR3 DNA follows: TGTGCCAGTAGTATTGACTTAGGCTCCTACAATGAGCAGTTCTTC.

The rearrangement links TRBV2 to TRBJ1-1, with a weak D call TRBD1 (6 bases). The V and J ends lost 3 bases and 0 bases respectively, with 14 bases between them. This CDR3 has 16 amino acids. Germline assignment: CDR1 SNHLY and CDR2 FYNNEI. DNA of the CDR3: TGTGCCAGCAGTGACGGGGGGCCGACCTTGAACACTGAAGCTTTCTTT. Protein product: CASSDGGPTLNTEAFF.

The V call is TRBV29-1, the J call TRBJ2-3; D is undetermined. Trimming took 0 bases from V and 2 from J, leaving 6 bases between them. The CDR3 has 13 residues. Germline lookup yields CDR1 SQVTM and CDR2 ANQGSEA. CDR3 loop: CSVEDVNTDTQYF. The CDR3 DNA reads as TGCAGCGTTGAAGATGTCAACACAGATACGCAGTATTTT.